Listed here are 11 T cell receptor beta chains from one sample, sequenced in a study of identical twins. Via MiXCR, TCRdb re-called the 5' RACE reads, giving one row per CDR3 protein. The profile covers approximately 680,000 distinct CDR3 sequences, with roughly 7.2% appearing a single time and about 1.5% taken by the ten largest. The data also belong to a second study, concerning yellow fever vaccine responses in identical twins.

The sample was PBMCs. The receptors come from a woman under 30 in good health.

V usage is TRBV19 and J usage is TRBJ2-5; D remains ambiguous. The CDR3 spans 13 residues. Per germline, CDR1 LNHDA and CDR2 SQIVND (reference sequence). Trimming took off 6 bases at V and 5 bases at J, with 13 bases between the two ends. CDR3 nucleotide sequence: TGTGCCAGTAGGCCGGACGGTGTGGAGACCCAGTACTTC. Translating gives CASRPDGVETQYF.

This clonotype appeared a few times. The chain combines TRBV6-1 with TRBJ2-7; 8 positions match TRBD2. J gave up 5 bases and V 11 bases, and 11 bases lay outside the gene matches. This CDR3 spans 13 amino acids. CDR1 is MNHNS, CDR2 SASEGT, per germline. DNA for the CDR3: TGTGCCTCTTGGACTAGCTATTTCGACGAGCAGTACTTC. Encoded protein: CASWTSYFDEQYF.

This clonotype was seen a few times. The chain uses TRBV19 and TRBJ1-5, with TRBD1 matching 10 bases. The trim removed 4 bases at V and 0 bases at J, leaving 9 bases unmatched. The CDR3 has 18 amino acids. Germline lookup yields CDR1 LNHDA and CDR2 SQIVND (reference sequence). The CDR3 loop reads CASSSRTGGALSNQPQHF. Here the CDR3 DNA reads TGTGCCAGTAGTAGCAGGACAGGGGGAGCTCTTAGCAATCAGCCCCAGCATTTT.

The chain recombines TRBV3-1 with TRBJ1-1; D gene ambiguous. This CDR3 has 13 amino acids. V was trimmed by 0 bases and J by 7 bases, leaving 9 bases between them. Germline V gene data show CDR1 as LGHDT and CDR2 as YNNKEL (reference sequence). DNA of the CDR3: TGTGCCAGCAGCCAAGACCACGGGCTTGAAGCTTTCTTT. Its translation is CASSQDHGLEAFF.

This clonotype was found many times. The chain couples TRBV5-1 to TRBJ1-2; 9 positions agree with TRBD1. CDR1 is SGHRS and CDR2 is YFSETQ in the germline V gene. CDR3 length: 13 amino acids. The V gene end was trimmed by 5 bases and the J gene end by 8 bases; junction bases not matched to a gene: 7. The CDR3 DNA sequence: TGCGCCAGCAGTTTAACAGGGGGCGAGGGCTACACCTTC. It encodes CASSLTGGEGYTF.

In its sample, this clonotype was seen many times. The chain combines TRBV29-1 with TRBJ2-7; 9 positions agree with TRBD2. This CDR3 spans 13 amino acids. The germline V gene encodes CDR1 SQVTM and CDR2 ANQGSEA. CDR3 in DNA: TGCAGTGTGGGAACTAGCGGGTCCTACGAGCAGTACTTC. It encodes CSVGTSGSYEQYF.

The rearrangement links TRBV28 to TRBJ2-7, with TRBD2 identical over 8 bases. After removal of 2 bases from V and 5 bases from J, the junction contained 5 bases not matched to a gene. The germline V gene encodes CDR1 MDHEN and CDR2 SYDVKM. The CDR3 runs 14 residues. This CDR3 reads CASSLVAGGDEQYF. The CDR3 coding sequence is TGTGCCAGCAGTTTAGTTGCGGGGGGCGACGAGCAGTACTTC.

This clonotype has at least ten counts. The V gene is TRBV5-1, the J gene TRBJ1-2, with TRBD1 as a possible D gene (6 bases). Deletions cut 2 bases from V and 7 bases from J, with 12 bases between. This CDR3 is built from 13 residues. Germline CDR1 and CDR2: SGHRS and YFSETQ. CDR3 in DNA: TGCGCCAGCAGCTTCCAGGGGAGCGGTGGCTACACCTTC. It is translated as CASSFQGSGGYTF.

The V and J genes are TRBV28 and TRBJ1-2; D gene unclear. The CDR3 is 11 amino acids. V shed 3 bases and J shed 6 bases, with 5 bases lying between them. Germline CDR1 MDHEN, CDR2 SYDVKM. CDR3: CASSFADGYTF. The DNA of the CDR3 is TGTGCCAGCAGTTTTGCAGATGGCTACACCTTC.

This chain uses TRBV7-9 with TRBJ2-6; TRBD1 might be the D (6 bases). CDR1 and CDR2 from the germline V gene are SEHNR and FQNEAQ (reference sequence). The CDR3 is 15 amino acids. With 6 bases removed from V and 1 base from J, the gap between germline ends came to 10 bases. This CDR3 is CASRYRDSGANVLTF. As DNA, the CDR3 is TGTGCCAGCAGATACAGGGATTCTGGGGCCAACGTCCTGACTTTC.

This chain uses TRBV12-3 or TRBV12-4 with TRBJ2-1; 12 nucleotides match TRBD1. This CDR3 is built from 15 residues. The trim removed 7 bases at V and 8 bases at J, leaving 9 bases unmatched. This chain's CDR3 is CASTPSGTGGDEQFF. The CDR3 region has the DNA TGTGCCAGCACGCCGAGCGGGACAGGGGGCGATGAGCAGTTCTTC.